Below, one TCR beta chain is given with its context. Its antigen is unknown. The sample comes from a study of cytomegalovirus exposure and HLA in healthy donors. Study-wide background: Of several hundred genotyped donors, roughly 81% grouped in the Caucasian-associated ancestry cluster. Overall study findings and caveats: TCR sequences were mostly rare, though some public TCRs occurred in many donors.

CDR1 SGHVS and CDR2 FNYEAQ come from the germline V gene. CDR3 length equals 14 residues. V gave up 5 bases and J gave up 0 bases, with 10 bases separating them. The PCR used 60 Vbeta and 13 Jbeta primers. Repertoires were generated with immunoSEQ multiplex PCR, while TCRdb's copy carries only in-frame clones and drops some. Of about 180,000 clones listed, approximately 80% are singletons. Healthy bone marrow donors supplied every sample. The sequence derives from a man between 60 and 75 years old in good health and CMV-seronegative. Sample: PBMCs. The chain recombines TRBV7-6 with TRBJ1-2; maybe TRBD1 (5 bases). DNA of the CDR3: TGTGCCAGCAGCCGGGGGGGAGCTAACTATGGCTACACCTTC. This codes for CASSRGGANYGYTF. The variable domain in full, with the rest retrieved from reference TRBV7-6 and TRBJ1-2, is GAGVSQSPRYKVTKRGQDVALRCDPISGHVSLYWYRQALGQGPEFLTYFNYEAQQDKSGLPNDRFSAERPEGSISTLTIQRTEQRDSAMYRCASSRGGANYGYTFGSGTRLTVV.